The 9 T cell receptor beta chains given below trace back to one sample, sequenced in a study of regulatory T cells in long-lasting Graves disease. The time point here: newly diagnosed GD, antithyroid drugs for less than 3 months. The TCR library was made from RNA extracted from PBMCs. Library construction for TCR beta used iRepertoire HTBI primers and Arm-PCR of CDR3 regions. TCRdb ran MiXCR on the multiplex PCR reads and lists one entry per CDR3 protein. The table shows fewer than 450,000 distinct CDR3 sequences, with approximately 15% occurring only once. These data were also filed under a second study, of T cells in Graves' hyperthyroidism and ophthalmopathy.

The sample in question was peripheral blood mononuclear cells (PBMCs), obtained at new diagnosis, from a patient treated with antithyroid drugs. These receptors all stem from a woman in her forties with Graves disease.

This clonotype was seen at least ten times. The chain uses TRBV18 and TRBJ2-5; D unclear. This CDR3 comprises 13 residues. Trimming left V 1 base short and J 2 bases short, with 5 bases between. Per germline, CDR1 KGHSH and CDR2 LQKENI. The CDR3 loop is CASSPQRQETQYF. CDR3 in DNA: TGTGCCAGCTCACCACAAAGGCAAGAGACCCAGTACTTC.

This clonotype was seen at least ten times. This chain links TRBV2 with TRBJ2-4, with 8 bases identical to TRBD1. The V and J ends lost 2 bases and 2 bases, in that order; junction bases with no gene match: 11. CDR1 and CDR2 (germline): SNHLY, FYNNEI. The CDR3 covers 18 residues. For the CDR3, the DNA is TGTGCCAGCAGTGAAAGTCGGACAGGGTCGTTGACCAAAAACATTCAGTACTTC. Amino acid sequence: CASSESRTGSLTKNIQYF.

The sample holds a few counts of this clonotype. The rearrangement uses TRBV4-2 and TRBJ2-7; D may be TRBD1 or TRBD2 (5 bases each). Trimming pared 0 bases from V and 0 bases from J, leaving 12 bases between. CDR3 length equals 16 residues. Germline V gene lookup returns CDR1 LGHNA and CDR2 YNFKEQ. In DNA, the CDR3 is TGTGCCAGCAGCCAAGATCTGGGACCCAGCTCCTACGAGCAGTACTTC. This translates into CASSQDLGPSSYEQYF.

This clonotype was observed many times. This chain connects TRBV7-2 to TRBJ2-5; D remains ambiguous. Trimming removed 6 bases from V and 2 bases from J, with 13 bases in between. Germline CDR1 reads SGHTA; CDR2 reads FQGNSA. The CDR3 has 14 residues. The CDR3 DNA follows: TGTGCCAGCAGTTTCCGACCCGCACAAGAGACCCAGTACTTC. Translated: CASSFRPAQETQYF. Combining the CDR3 with reference TRBV7-2 and TRBJ2-5 gives the whole variable domain GAGVSQSPSNKVTEKGKDVELRCDPISGHTALYWYRQSLGQGLEFLIYFQGNSAPDKSGLPSDRFSAERTGGSVSTLTIQRTQQEDSAVYLCASSFRPAQETQYFGPGTRLLVL.

V is TRBV4-1 and J is TRBJ2-1, with D tentatively TRBD1 or TRBD2 (5 bases each). Germline V gives CDR1 MGHRA, CDR2 YSYEKL. V was pared by 0 bases and J by 8 bases, with 14 bases between. The CDR3 is 15 amino acids. The CDR3 bases are TGCGCCAGCAGCCAAGAAAGGGGTACTAGGGATGAGCAGTTCTTC. Amino acid sequence: CASSQERGTRDEQFF.

There are a few counts of this clonotype. The chain carries TRBV9 and TRBJ2-3; the D gene could be TRBD1 or TRBD2 (5 bases each). CDR1 is SGDLS and CDR2 is YYNGEE in the germline V gene. V was pared by 0 bases and J by 4 bases, with 12 bases between. This CDR3 comprises 15 residues. CDR3: CASSVERGSADTQYF. The CDR3 nucleotides are TGTGCCAGCAGCGTAGAAAGGGGTAGCGCAGATACGCAGTATTTT.

This clonotype was detected many times. V usage is TRBV19 and J usage is TRBJ2-3; 11 nucleotides line up with TRBD2. V was clipped by 5 bases and J by 4 bases; unmatched bases: 11. Germline V CDR1 and CDR2: LNHDA, SQIVND (reference sequence). The CDR3 covers 17 residues. The CDR3 region has the DNA TGTGCCAGTAGTTCGCGCCAAACTAGCGGGAGTTCAGATACGCAGTATTTT. This encodes CASSSRQTSGSSDTQYF.

This clonotype was detected many times. The J gene is TRBJ1-1, the V gene TRBV6-5; 9 nucleotides agree with TRBD1. This CDR3 is built from 14 residues. Looked up from germline, CDR1 is MNHEY and CDR2 is SVGAGI. After removal of 2 bases from V and 7 bases from J, the junction contained 5 bases not matched to a gene. The CDR3 bases are TGTGCCAGCAGTTACGGGGGACAGGGACTTGAAGCTTTCTTT. It codes for CASSYGGQGLEAFF.

In its sample, this clonotype was seen many times. The CDR3 sequence is CASSDPLGTIYSYEQYF. The CDR3 DNA sequence: TGTGCCAGCAGCGACCCCCTAGGGACCATCTACTCCTACGAGCAGTACTTC. V is TRBV7-2 and J is TRBJ2-7; D is tentatively TRBD1 or TRBD2 (5 bases each). CDR3 size: 17 residues. V was cut by 5 bases and J by 0 bases, with 20 bases left in between. Germline loops: CDR1 SGHTA, CDR2 FQGNSA.